These 14 T cell receptor beta chains were all obtained from the same sample, sequenced in a study of T cells after yellow fever vaccination. Each CDR3 protein is one row after TCRdb ran MiXCR on the 5' RACE reads. Here the sample spans hundreds of thousands of distinct CDR3 sequences, roughly 12% being singletons. The sample here was PBMCs, taken on the day of the yellow fever booster vaccination. The receptors were gathered from a young man who received the YFV17D yellow fever vaccine.

The rearrangement joins TRBV6-1 to TRBJ2-1; 12 nucleotides line up with TRBD2. The CDR3 has 15 residues. J was trimmed by 8 bases and V by 8 bases; bases with no gene match: 10. CDR1 is MNHNS and CDR2 is SASEGT in the germline V gene. CDR3 region: CASQLFLAGGHEQFF. DNA for the CDR3: TGTGCCAGCCAACTGTTTCTAGCGGGAGGGCATGAGCAGTTCTTC.

V is TRBV7-2 and J is TRBJ2-7, with 10 bases fitting TRBD1. CDR1 is SGHTA and CDR2 is FQGNSA in the germline V gene. V was pared by 3 bases and J by 5 bases, with 7 bases of the junction left unmatched. The CDR3 is 15 residues long. DNA of the CDR3: TGTGCCAGCAGCTTGATGACAGGGGGCAGGAACGAGCAGTACTTC. The encoded protein is CASSLMTGGRNEQYF.

This chain's CDR3 is CAIQGDSYNEQFF. DNA of the CDR3: TGTGCCATACAGGGGGACTCCTACAATGAGCAGTTCTTC. The chain uses TRBV24-1 and TRBJ2-1; TRBD1 matches at 8 bases. CDR1 is KGHDR and CDR2 is SFDVKD in the germline V gene. V gave up 11 bases and J gave up 0 bases; unmatched junction bases: 2. CDR3 length: 13 amino acids.

V and J are TRBV7-2 and TRBJ2-7; 7 positions match TRBD1. Unmatched junction bases numbered 3, after V lost 1 base and J lost 3 bases. In germline, CDR1 is SGHTA, CDR2 FQGNSA. The CDR3 contains 14 residues. CDR3 DNA: TGTGCCAGCAGCTTAGGATACAGGGGCTACGAGCAGTACTTC. This sequence encodes CASSLGYRGYEQYF.

The CDR3 region has the DNA TGTGCCAGCAGAAAAGATGGGGTAGGGGCTGAAGCTTTCTTT. Its protein is CASRKDGVGAEAFF. The chain employs TRBV7-2 and TRBJ1-1; possibly TRBD1 for D (5 bases). The CDR3 consists of 14 residues. Germline lookup yields CDR1 SGHTA and CDR2 FQGNSA. Trimming removed 6 bases from V and 6 bases from J, with 17 bases in between.

V and J are TRBV18 and TRBJ2-1, with a weak D call TRBD2 (5 bases). CDR1 is KGHSH, CDR2 LQKENI, per germline. The CDR3 is 15 residues long. V shed 2 bases and J shed 3 bases, with 11 bases lying between them. This CDR3 reads CASSPLYGNYNEQFF. DNA for the CDR3: TGTGCCAGCTCACCATTGTACGGGAACTACAATGAGCAGTTCTTC.

This chain joins TRBV14 and TRBJ2-7, with D unclear. V lost 1 base to trimming and J lost 9 bases, with 13 bases between them. The V gene's germline CDR1 is SGHDN and CDR2 FVKESK. The CDR3 covers 13 residues. The chain's CDR3 is CASSQVSLGWQYF. CDR3 nucleotides: TGTGCCAGCAGCCAAGTGTCCTTGGGCTGGCAGTACTTC.

This clonotype was observed a handful of times. Here the CDR3 reads CASSSTLRDKSGKKTQYF. The CDR3, as DNA: TGTGCCAGCAGCTCCACCCTCCGGGATAAATCGGGGAAGAAGACCCAGTACTTC. The chain uses TRBV11-2 and TRBJ2-5; D is possibly TRBD2 (5 bases). The length of the CDR3 is 18 residues. V lost 4 bases to trimming and J lost 6 bases, with 27 bases between them. CDR1 SGHAT and CDR2 FQNNGV come from the germline V gene.

This clonotype turned up a few times. The chain joins TRBV7-8 to TRBJ2-1; D uncertain. Germline V gives CDR1 SGHVS, CDR2 FQNEAQ. V lost 5 bases and J lost 4, with 15 bases in between. CDR3 length: 15 amino acids. The CDR3 sequence is CASSPRSARYNEQFF. For the CDR3, the DNA is TGTGCCAGCAGCCCCAGGTCCGCGCGTTACAATGAGCAGTTCTTC.

This clonotype was seen ten or more times. One end of the junction varies from germline; a read error may be responsible. The genes are TRBV7-2 and TRBJ2-5; weak D call: TRBD2 (5 bases). This CDR3 region has 13 residues. Per germline, CDR1 SGHTA and CDR2 FQGNSA. CDR3 bases: TGCGCCAGCAGTTTAAGGTCGGGGGAGACCCAGTACTTC. Its translation: CASSLRSGETQYF. The whole variable domain, filled in from reference TRBV7-2 and TRBJ2-5, reads GAGVSQSPSNKVTEKGKDVELRCDPISGHTALYWYRQSLGQGLEFLIYFQGNSAPDKSGLPSDRFSAERTGGSVSTLTIQRTQQEDSAVYLCASSLRSGETQYFGPGTRLLVL.

The chain recombines TRBV7-2 with TRBJ2-3; maybe TRBD1 (5 bases). Per germline, CDR1 SGHTA and CDR2 FQGNSA. Trimming took off 2 bases at V and 6 bases at J, with 15 bases between the two ends. This CDR3 has 15 residues. The CDR3 bases are TGTGCCAGCAGCTTACAGGGATTCCAGGTGGATACGCAGTATTTT. Amino acids: CASSLQGFQVDTQYF.

This chain's CDR3 is CASSLGEHLNTEAFF. In DNA form, the CDR3 reads TGCGCCAGCAGCTTGGGGGAACACTTGAACACTGAAGCTTTCTTT. The chain combines TRBV5-1 with TRBJ1-1, with D unclear. Looked up from germline, CDR1 is SGHRS and CDR2 is YFSETQ. V lost 0 bases, J lost 0 bases, and 9 bases lay in between. The CDR3 contains 15 residues.

This clonotype appeared many times. This chain links TRBV12-3 or TRBV12-4 with TRBJ2-4; the match to TRBD2 covers 12 bases. After removal of 1 base from V and 8 bases from J, the junction contained 3 bases not matched to a gene. The length of the CDR3 is 15 residues. CDR3 sequence reads: CASSLGLAGGDIQYF. CDR3 DNA: TGTGCCAGCAGTTTAGGTCTAGCGGGAGGGGACATTCAGTACTTC.

The rearrangement uses TRBV20-1 and TRBJ2-7, with TRBD1 matching 10 bases. This CDR3 has 16 amino acids. Germline V gene sequence: CDR1 DFQATT, CDR2 SNEGSKA (reference sequence). Unmatched junction bases numbered 7, after V lost 2 bases and J lost 0 bases. The CDR3 DNA follows: TGCAGTGCTAGAAACCGGGACAGGGGTACCTCCTACGAGCAGTACTTC. Translation gives CSARNRDRGTSYEQYF.